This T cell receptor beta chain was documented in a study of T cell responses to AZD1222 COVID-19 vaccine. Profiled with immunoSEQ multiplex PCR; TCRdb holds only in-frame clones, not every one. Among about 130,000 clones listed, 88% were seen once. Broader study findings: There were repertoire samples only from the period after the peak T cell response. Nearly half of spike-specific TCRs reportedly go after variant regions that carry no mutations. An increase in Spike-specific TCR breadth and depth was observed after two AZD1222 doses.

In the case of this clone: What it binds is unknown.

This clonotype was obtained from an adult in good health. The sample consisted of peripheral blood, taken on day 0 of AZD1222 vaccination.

In DNA, the CDR3 is TGTGCCAGCAGTCCCAACTTGATTGAGACCCAGTACTTC. This gives the protein CASSPNLIETQYF. The chain carries TRBV6-6 and TRBJ2-5; no reliable D call. The CDR3 extends over 13 amino acids. Trimming removed 5 bases from V and 5 bases from J, with 12 bases in between. In germline, CDR1 is MNHNY, CDR2 SVGAGI (reference sequence).